The text below deals with one T cell receptor beta chain. What it binds is not known. Germline loops: CDR1 MGHRA, CDR2 YSYEKL. V shed 4 bases and J 8 bases; nucleotides not matched to a gene: 9. The length of the CDR3 is 15 residues. This table comes from immunoSEQ multiplex PCR, and its TCRdb copy is limited to in-frame clones, with some not included. In the table there are about 72,000 clones, 94% of which are singletons. These data come from a study of cytomegalovirus exposure and HLA in healthy donors. Whole-study findings and limits: The study flagged 150 to 200 TCR beta chains as cytomegalovirus-associated.

The specimen was PBMCs. This receptor was identified in a woman aged 18-29 years in good health and CMV-seronegative. V usage is TRBV4-1 and J usage is TRBJ1-4, with 8 bases lining up with TRBD1. The CDR3 nucleotides read TGCGCCAGCAGCCGACAGGGGTCGGGGGAGGAAAAACTGTTTTTT. It yields the protein CASSRQGSGEEKLFF.